Below, 2 T cell receptor beta chains from the same sample are listed, as sequenced in a study of tumor-infiltrating lymphocytes in primary liver carcinoma. For each extraction, RNA and DNA were obtained together from about 19-30 mg of unsorted bulk tissue. The researchers produced TCR beta cDNA from approximately 540 ng total RNA with a constant-region primer. Slightly modified ARM-PCR served as the procedure for the TCR beta libraries. These libraries came from three rounds of nested multiplex PCR. The first two PCR rounds, around 10 cycles each, used TRBV1-TRBV30 forward primers and a C-beta reverse primer. One entry per CDR3 protein, called by TCRdb with MiXCR from the multiplex PCR reads. The sample carries about 200,000 distinct CDR3 sequences, around four fifths recorded once. Sequencing was carried out using tumor tissue from primary liver carcinoma. These receptors were collected from a man aged 40-49 years with primary liver carcinoma and hepatitis B virus infection.

To note about this clonotype: An end of the junction differs from the germline gene, which may be a read error. The chain links TRBV12-3 or TRBV12-4 to TRBJ1-6, with 9 nucleotides matching TRBD1. This CDR3 contains 16 residues. The CDR3: CASSLAPGQGASPLHF. CDR3 bases: TGTGCAAGCAGTTTAGCTCCGGGACAGGGAGCTTCACCCCTCCACTTT.

A note on this clonotype: A junction end diverges from the germline sequence, so it may reflect a read error. The CDR3 here is CTSNLGDDGYNSPLNF. CDR3 in DNA: TGTACCAGCAACTTAGGGGACGACGGTTATAATTCACCCCTCAACTTT. V is TRBV11-2 and J is TRBJ1-6, with D possibly being TRBD1 (5 bases). Germline V gene data show CDR1 as SGHAT and CDR2 as FQNNGV. The CDR3 covers 16 residues.